Detailed here is one T cell receptor beta chain. A few counts support this clone. It has no known antigen specificity. A read error may account for a junction end that differs from germline. Other DNA sequences in the sample encode the same CDR3. The High Capacity cDNA Reverse Transcription Kit was used to reverse transcribe all of the isolated RNA, meaning that expressed TCRB transcripts were what got sequenced. Deep immunoSEQ sequencing was performed on naive, central memory and regulatory T cell samples, with an average of about 3.57 million total reads per sample. After sorted cells were lysed in RLT buffer, RNA was extracted with DNase-treated RNeasy Micro or Mini kits, with the choice depending on cell number. To prevent cross-contamination, each cell subset was processed individually, whereas patient and healthy donor samples were processed jointly. Using the immunoSEQ multiplex PCR, TCRB sequences were amplified from cDNA into 87-bp fragments spanning the CDR3 region. Sequencing of the amplicons was performed on the Illumina HiSeq platform. Processing in the source paper ran as follows. PCR bias was corrected computationally using synthetic template baselines, and reads within Hamming distance 2 were collapsed, with unmergeable singletons discarded. By aligning reads against IMGT, V, D and J genes, CDR3 length, and insertions or deletions at six rearrangement sites were assigned. Within each subset, clonotype counts were normalized to the number of sorted cells before true diversity and Gini coefficients were calculated with the tcR R package. Repertoire sharing was quantified using the overlap coefficient calculated on TCRB nucleotide sequences. Out-of-frame TCRB sequences from naive cells were analyzed to stand in for the pre-selection repertoire. Held by TCRdb, this immuneACCESS table contains in-frame sequences only and omits some clones. Under half of the omission traces to an unresolved V gene where checked; the cause of the rest is unknown. The DNA gave D and trimming, while V, J and clone size come from that table. The sample records 200,000 to 250,000 clones, 9.6% of which are singletons. The top ten clones comprise about 0.037% of the sample.

These data come from a study of beta chain features in type 1 diabetes (dated 2018 in TCRdb). About the full investigation: No differences in mean age, gender distribution, total cell number or subset yield were found between patients and healthy donors. A total of roughly 99 million sorted cells were examined across all samples, and the number of cells per subset was strongly correlated with RNA yield. In the study, recently diagnosed type 1 diabetes patients and matched healthy donors were compared on the TCRB repertoires of their sorted circulating CD4+ T cell subsets. Regulatory and stem cell-like memory subsets were isolated from only 8 patients and 8 healthy donors, whereas naive and central memory subsets came from all 28 donors.

From cysteine to phenylalanine, the CDR3 is 16 amino acids long. Only CDR3 DNA is held: 48 bases, read in frame from base 1. The germline V gene yields SGDLS for CDR1 and YYNGEE for CDR2. Each donor gave one peripheral blood draw, approximately 0.11 L on average, collected into heparinised tubes. A BD FACSAria II and a panel including CD45RO, CCR7, CD25, CD127, CD95 and CD27 were used to sort naive, central memory, regulatory and stem cell-like memory CD4+ T cells. Purity was above 95% for every sorted population. PBMCs were isolated right away by Lymphoprep density gradient centrifugation and were stained directly, without culture. So that batch effects would be minimized, each experiment stained and sorted samples in pairs, pairing one healthy donor with one patient. Broad study findings and their caveats: Because cDNA was sequenced instead of genomic DNA, activated cells with high expression could be over-represented, although the groups did not differ in activation or CD3 levels. At VDJ recombination sites, type 1 diabetes patients had fewer insertions and more deleted nucleotides, which implies abnormalities in thymic rearrangement. Naive, central memory and regulatory TCRB repertoires appeared to be more alike among patients than among healthy donors. Shorter templates might have been favored by PCR, but patient and control samples were amplified and corrected together, so both groups would have been affected equally by any skew. Because the HLA sub-analyses included only small numbers of individuals, any influence of HLA type on TCRB rearrangement was left unresolved. Type 1 diabetes patients showed a moderate but significant shortening of TCRB CDR3 length in all four CD4+ subsets.

The chain uses TRBV9 and TRBJ2-1; TRBD2 fits 11 bases in the junction. Material for sequencing was naive CD4+ T cells from blood. The cell subset or site label corresponds to: true naive CD4+ T cells. This TCR came from a woman between 18 and 30 years old in good health. The DNA is as follows: TGTGCCAGCAGCGTAGTTAGCGGGAGGGCCTATAATGAGCAGTTCTTC. Its amino acids are CASSVVSGRAYNEQFF. Reference TRBV9 and TRBJ2-1 genes cover what lies past the CDR3, so the full variable domain is DSGVTQTPKHLITATGQRVTLRCSPRSGDLSVYWYQQSLDQGLQFLIQYYNGEERAKGNILERFSAQQFPDLHSELNLSSLELGDSALYFCASSVVSGRAYNEQFFGPGTRLTVL.